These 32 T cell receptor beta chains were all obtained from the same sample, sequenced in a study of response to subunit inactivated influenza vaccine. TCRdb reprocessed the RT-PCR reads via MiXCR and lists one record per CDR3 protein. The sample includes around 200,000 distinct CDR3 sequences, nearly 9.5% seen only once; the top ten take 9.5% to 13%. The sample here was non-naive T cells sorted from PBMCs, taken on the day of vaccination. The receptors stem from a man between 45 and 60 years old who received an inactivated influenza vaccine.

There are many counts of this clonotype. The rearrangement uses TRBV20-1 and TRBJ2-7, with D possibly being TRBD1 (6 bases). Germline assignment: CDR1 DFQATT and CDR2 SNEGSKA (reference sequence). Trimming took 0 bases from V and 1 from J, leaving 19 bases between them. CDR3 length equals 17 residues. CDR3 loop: CSARDNRRGTNSYEQYF. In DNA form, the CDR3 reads TGCAGTGCTAGAGACAACCGCAGAGGGACAAATTCCTACGAGCAGTACTTC.

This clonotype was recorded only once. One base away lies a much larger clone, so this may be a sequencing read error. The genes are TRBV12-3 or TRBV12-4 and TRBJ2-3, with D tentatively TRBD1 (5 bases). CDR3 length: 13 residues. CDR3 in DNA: TGTTCCATCGGTCAGGGAAACACAGATACGCAGTATTTT. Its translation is CSIGQGNTDTQYF.

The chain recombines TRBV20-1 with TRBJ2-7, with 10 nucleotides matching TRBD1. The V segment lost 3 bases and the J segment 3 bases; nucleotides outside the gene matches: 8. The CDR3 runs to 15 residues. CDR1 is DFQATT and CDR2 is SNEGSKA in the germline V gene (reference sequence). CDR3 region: CSASGGTGVLYEQYF. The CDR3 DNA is TGCAGTGCTAGTGGCGGGACAGGGGTTCTCTACGAGCAGTACTTC.

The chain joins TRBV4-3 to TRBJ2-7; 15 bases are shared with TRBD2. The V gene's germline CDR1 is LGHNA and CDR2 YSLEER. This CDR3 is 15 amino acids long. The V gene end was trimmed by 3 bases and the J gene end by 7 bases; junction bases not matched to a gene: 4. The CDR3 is CASSQGLAGGGEQYF. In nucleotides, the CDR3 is TGCGCCAGCAGCCAGGGACTAGCGGGAGGAGGGGAGCAGTACTTC.

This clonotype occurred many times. DNA for the CDR3: TGTGCCAGCAGCCGTAGGAGGGGAGAGACCCAGTACTTC. Translation: CASSRRRGETQYF. The chain joins TRBV7-3 to TRBJ2-5; maybe TRBD2 (6 bases). The germline V and J ends were trimmed by 5 bases and 4 bases, with 11 bases remaining between them. This CDR3 region has 13 residues. The germline CDR1 and CDR2 sequences are SGHTA and FQGTGA.

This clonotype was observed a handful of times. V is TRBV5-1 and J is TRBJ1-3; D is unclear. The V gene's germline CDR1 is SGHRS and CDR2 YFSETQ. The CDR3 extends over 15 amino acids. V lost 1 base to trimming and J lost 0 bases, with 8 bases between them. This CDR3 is CASSLIGISGNTIYF. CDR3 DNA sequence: TGCGCCAGCAGCTTGATCGGCATCTCTGGAAACACCATATATTTT.

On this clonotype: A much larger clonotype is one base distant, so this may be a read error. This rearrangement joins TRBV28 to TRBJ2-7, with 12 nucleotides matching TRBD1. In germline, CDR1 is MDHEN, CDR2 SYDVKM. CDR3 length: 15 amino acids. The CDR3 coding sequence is TGTGCCCGCAGTCCTCTGGGACAGGGGGCGAGCGAGCAGTACTTC. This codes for CARSPLGQGASEQYF.

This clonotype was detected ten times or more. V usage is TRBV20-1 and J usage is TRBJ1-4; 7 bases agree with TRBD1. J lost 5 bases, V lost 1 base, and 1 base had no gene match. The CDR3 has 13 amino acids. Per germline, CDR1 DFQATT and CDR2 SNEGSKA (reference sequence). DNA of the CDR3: TGCAGTGCTAGAGTCAGGGGGAATGAAAAACTGTTTTTT. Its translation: CSARVRGNEKLFF.

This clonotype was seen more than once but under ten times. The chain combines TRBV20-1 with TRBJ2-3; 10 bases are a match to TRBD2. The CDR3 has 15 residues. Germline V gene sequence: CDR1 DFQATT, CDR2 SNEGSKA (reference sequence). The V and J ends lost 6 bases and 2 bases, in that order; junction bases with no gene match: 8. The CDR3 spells CSATLAGGLTDTQYF. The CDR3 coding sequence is TGCAGTGCAACATTAGCGGGAGGCCTCACAGATACGCAGTATTTT.

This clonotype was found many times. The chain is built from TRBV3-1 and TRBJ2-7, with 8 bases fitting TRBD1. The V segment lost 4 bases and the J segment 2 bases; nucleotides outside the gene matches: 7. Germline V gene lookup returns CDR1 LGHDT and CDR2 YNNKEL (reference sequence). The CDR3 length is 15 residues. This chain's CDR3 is CASSPLGQGAYEQYF. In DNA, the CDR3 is TGTGCCAGCAGCCCCCTAGGACAGGGCGCCTACGAGCAGTACTTC.

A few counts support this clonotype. CDR3 nucleotides: TGCGCCAGCAGCCGCGCATGGACAGTTCCGAACACCGGGGAGCTGTTTTTT. Its translation: CASSRAWTVPNTGELFF. The chain employs TRBV4-3 and TRBJ2-2, with TRBD1 as a possible D gene (6 bases). The CDR3 runs to 17 residues. Trimming took off 4 bases at V and 0 bases at J, with 15 bases between the two ends. CDR1 is LGHNA and CDR2 is YSLEER in the germline V gene.

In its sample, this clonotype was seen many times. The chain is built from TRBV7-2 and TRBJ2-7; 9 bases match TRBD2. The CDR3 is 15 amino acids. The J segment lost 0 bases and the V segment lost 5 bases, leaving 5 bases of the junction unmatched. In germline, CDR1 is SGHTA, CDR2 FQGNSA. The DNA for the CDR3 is TGTGCCAGCAGCACTGCTAGCGGGGTCTCCTACGAGCAGTACTTC. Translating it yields CASSTASGVSYEQYF.

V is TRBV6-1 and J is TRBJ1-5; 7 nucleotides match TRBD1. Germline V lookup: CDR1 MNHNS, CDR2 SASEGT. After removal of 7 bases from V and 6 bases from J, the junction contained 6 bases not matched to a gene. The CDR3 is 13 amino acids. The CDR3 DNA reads TGTGCCAGCAAAGGGGGCCCCGGTCAGCCCCAGCATTTT. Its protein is CASKGGPGQPQHF.

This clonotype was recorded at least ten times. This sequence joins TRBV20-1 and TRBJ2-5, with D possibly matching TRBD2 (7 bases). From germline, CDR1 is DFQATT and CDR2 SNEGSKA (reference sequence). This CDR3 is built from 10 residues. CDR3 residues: CTTGGETQYF. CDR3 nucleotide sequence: TGCACAACGGGGGGCGAGACCCAGTACTTC.

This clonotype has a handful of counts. The CDR3 bases are TGTGCCAGCAGCTTAAGGGACGGGGCGGACACCGGGGAGCTGTTTTTT. It yields the protein CASSLRDGADTGELFF. The chain combines TRBV7-8 with TRBJ2-2; D is perhaps TRBD1 or TRBD2 (5 bases each). The ends were cut back, 2 bases at V and 3 bases at J, with 13 bases in the middle. The CDR3 contains 16 residues. Germline V gene data show CDR1 as SGHVS and CDR2 as FQNEAQ.

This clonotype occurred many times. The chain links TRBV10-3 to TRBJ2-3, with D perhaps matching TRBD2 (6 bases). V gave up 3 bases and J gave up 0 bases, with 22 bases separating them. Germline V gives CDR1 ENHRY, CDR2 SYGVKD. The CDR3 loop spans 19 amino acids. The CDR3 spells CAISESGLSTIPSTDTQYF. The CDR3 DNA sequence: TGTGCCATCAGTGAATCGGGACTTTCTACAATTCCTAGCACAGATACGCAGTATTTT.

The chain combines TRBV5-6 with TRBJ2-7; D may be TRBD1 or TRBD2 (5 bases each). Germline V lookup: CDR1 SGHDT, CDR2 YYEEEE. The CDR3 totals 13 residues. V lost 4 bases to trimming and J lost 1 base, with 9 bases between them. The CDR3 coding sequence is TGTGCCAGCAGCGAGGGGATTTCCTACGAGCAGTACTTC. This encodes CASSEGISYEQYF. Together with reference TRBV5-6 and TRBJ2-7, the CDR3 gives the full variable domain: DAGVTQSPTHLIKTRGQQVTLRCSPKSGHDTVSWYQQALGQGPQFIFQYYEEEERQRGNFPDRFSGHQFPNYSSELNVNALLLGDSALYLCASSEGISYEQYFGPGTRLTVT.

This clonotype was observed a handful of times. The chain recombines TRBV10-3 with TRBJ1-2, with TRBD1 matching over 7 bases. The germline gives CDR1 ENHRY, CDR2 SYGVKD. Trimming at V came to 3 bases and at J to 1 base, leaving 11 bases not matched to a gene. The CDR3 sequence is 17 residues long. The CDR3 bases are TGTGCCATCAGTGATGGGGACAGCCTTAAACTTAACTATGGCTACACCTTC. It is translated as CAISDGDSLKLNYGYTF.

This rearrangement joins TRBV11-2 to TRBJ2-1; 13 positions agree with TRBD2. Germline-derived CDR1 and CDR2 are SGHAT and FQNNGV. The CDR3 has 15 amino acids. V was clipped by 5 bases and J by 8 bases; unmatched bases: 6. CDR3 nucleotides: TGTGCCAGCAGCCTCCGGACTAGCGGGGGCCATGAGCAGTTCTTC. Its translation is CASSLRTSGGHEQFF.

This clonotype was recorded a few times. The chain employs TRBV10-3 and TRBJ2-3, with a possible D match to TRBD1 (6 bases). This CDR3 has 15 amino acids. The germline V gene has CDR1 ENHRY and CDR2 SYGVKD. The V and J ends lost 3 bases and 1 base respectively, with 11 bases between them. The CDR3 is CAISDHRAGTDTQYF. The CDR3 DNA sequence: TGTGCCATCAGTGACCACAGGGCGGGCACAGATACGCAGTATTTT.

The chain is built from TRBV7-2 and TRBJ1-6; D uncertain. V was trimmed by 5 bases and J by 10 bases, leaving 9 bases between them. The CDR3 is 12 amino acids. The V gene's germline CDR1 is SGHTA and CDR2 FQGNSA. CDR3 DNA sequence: TGTGCCAGCAGCCACCCCCCGTCACCCCTCCACTTT. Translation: CASSHPPSPLHF.

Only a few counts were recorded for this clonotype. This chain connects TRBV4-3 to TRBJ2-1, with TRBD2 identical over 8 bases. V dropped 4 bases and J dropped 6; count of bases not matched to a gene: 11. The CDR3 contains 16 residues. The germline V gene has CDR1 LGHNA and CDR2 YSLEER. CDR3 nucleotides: TGCGCCAGCAGCCGATCGGGACTAGGGGGGTTCAATGAGCAGTTCTTC. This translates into CASSRSGLGGFNEQFF.

CDR3 sequence: CASSLMGTGGGEQYF. The CDR3, as DNA: TGTGCCAGCAGCCTCATGGGGACAGGGGGTGGCGAGCAGTACTTC. The chain employs TRBV9 and TRBJ2-7, with 11 bases lining up with TRBD1. Germline V gives CDR1 SGDLS, CDR2 YYNGEE. V was pared by 4 bases and J by 6 bases, with 9 bases of the junction left unmatched. The CDR3 sequence is 15 residues long.

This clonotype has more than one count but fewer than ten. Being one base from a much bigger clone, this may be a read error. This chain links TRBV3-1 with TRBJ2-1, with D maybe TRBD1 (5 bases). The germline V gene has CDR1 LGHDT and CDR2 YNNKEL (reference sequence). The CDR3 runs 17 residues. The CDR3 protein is CACSQDFGQGFNNEQFF. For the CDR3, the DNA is TGTGCCTGCAGCCAAGATTTTGGGCAGGGTTTTAACAATGAGCAGTTCTTC.

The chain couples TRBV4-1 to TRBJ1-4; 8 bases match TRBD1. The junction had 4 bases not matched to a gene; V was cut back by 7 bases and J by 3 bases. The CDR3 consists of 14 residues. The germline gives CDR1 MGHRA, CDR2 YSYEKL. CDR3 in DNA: TGCGCCAGCAATAAGGACAGGGCTAATGAAAAACTGTTTTTT. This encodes CASNKDRANEKLFF.

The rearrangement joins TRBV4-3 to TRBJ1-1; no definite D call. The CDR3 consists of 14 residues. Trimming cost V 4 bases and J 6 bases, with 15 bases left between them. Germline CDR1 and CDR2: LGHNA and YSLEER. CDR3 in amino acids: CASSPGYDGSEAFF. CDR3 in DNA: TGCGCCAGCAGCCCGGGGTACGATGGGTCTGAAGCTTTCTTT.

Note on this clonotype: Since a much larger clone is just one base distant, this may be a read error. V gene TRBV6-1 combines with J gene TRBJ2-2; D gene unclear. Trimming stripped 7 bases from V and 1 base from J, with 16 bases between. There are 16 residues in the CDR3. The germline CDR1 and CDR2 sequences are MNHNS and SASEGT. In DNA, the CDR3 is TGTGCCAGCAAAGAGAACCGGGCTCTGAACACCGGGGAGCTGTTTTTT. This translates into CASKENRALNTGELFF.

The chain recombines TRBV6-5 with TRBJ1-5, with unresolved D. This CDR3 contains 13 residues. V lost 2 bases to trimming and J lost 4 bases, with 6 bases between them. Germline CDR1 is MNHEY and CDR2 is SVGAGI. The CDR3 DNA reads TGTGCCAGCAGTTACGGCCCAAATCAGCCCCAGCATTTT. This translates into CASSYGPNQPQHF.

The CDR3 sequence is CASSPLGFDTEAFF. CDR3 bases: TGTGCCAGCTCACCACTGGGATTTGACACTGAAGCTTTCTTT. This rearrangement joins TRBV18 to TRBJ1-1; the D is unclear. V was cut by 1 base and J by 3 bases, with 9 bases left in between. The germline V gene encodes CDR1 KGHSH and CDR2 LQKENI. This CDR3 is built from 14 residues.

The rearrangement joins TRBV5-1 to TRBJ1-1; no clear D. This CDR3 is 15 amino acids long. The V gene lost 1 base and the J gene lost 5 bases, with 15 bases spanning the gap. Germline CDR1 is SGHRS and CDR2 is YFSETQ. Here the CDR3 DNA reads TGCGCCAGCAGCTTGCGGCCTGAGGGAGGGACTGAAGCTTTCTTT. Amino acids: CASSLRPEGGTEAFF.

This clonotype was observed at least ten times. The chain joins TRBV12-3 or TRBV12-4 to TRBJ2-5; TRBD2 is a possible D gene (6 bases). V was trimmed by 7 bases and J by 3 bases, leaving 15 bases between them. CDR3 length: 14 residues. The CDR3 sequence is CASTHSGQEETQYF. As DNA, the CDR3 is TGTGCCAGCACACATAGCGGCCAAGAAGAGACCCAGTACTTC.

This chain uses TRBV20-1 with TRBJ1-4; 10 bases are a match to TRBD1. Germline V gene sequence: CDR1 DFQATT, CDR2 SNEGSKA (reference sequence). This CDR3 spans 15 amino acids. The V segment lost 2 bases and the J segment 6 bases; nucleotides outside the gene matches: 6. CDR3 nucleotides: TGCAGTGCTAGAAACTCCGGGACAGGGGATGAAAAACTGTTTTTT. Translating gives CSARNSGTGDEKLFF.